This entry is about one T cell receptor (beta chain). Antigen unknown. This sample stems from a study of cytotoxic CD8 clonotypes in ibrutinib-treated CLL. Deep sequencing aimed at 1 in 200,000 to 1 in 1 million T cells' resolution. The data were produced by immunoSEQ multiplex PCR, yet TCRdb's version contains in-frame clones alone and is incomplete. Of 130,000 or so clones listed, roughly 80% are singletons. General study points: Sustained-remission and progressing patients had different sampling times. Baseline clonality was higher than in age-matched healthy donors and moved in step with circulating CD8+ T-cell counts. Ibrutinib response saw clonality rise, and progression saw it return toward baseline.

Sequencing used PBMCs, obtained after 24 months of ibrutinib treatment. The source of this sequence is a human donor with chronic lymphocytic leukemia.

The CDR3 coding sequence is TGTGCCAGCAGCCAATTCTTGGGGAATTCACCCCTCCACTTT. Protein: CASSQFLGNSPLHF. V is TRBV14 and J is TRBJ1-6; D is undetermined. This CDR3 is built from 14 residues. Trimming took 2 bases from V and 7 from J, leaving 9 bases between them. Germline assignment: CDR1 SGHDN and CDR2 FVKESK.